This TCR beta chain originates from a study of cytomegalovirus exposure and HLA in healthy donors. Use of 60 Vbeta and 13 Jbeta primers characterized the PCR. Produced via immunoSEQ multiplex PCR; TCRdb's table is partial and in-frame only. The sample carries 200,000 to 250,000 clones, over 60% recorded once. Per germline, CDR1 MNHEY and CDR2 SMNVEV (reference sequence). The V gene lost 7 bases and the J gene lost 4 bases, with 13 bases spanning the gap. CDR3 size: 14 residues. V and J are TRBV27 and TRBJ2-2; perhaps TRBD2 as D (5 bases). Sequencing was carried out using PBMCs. The sequence derives from a man in his late teens or twenties in good health and CMV-seronegative. CDR3 DNA: TGTGCCAGCACAGTCCTAGCAGCCACCGGGGAGCTGTTTTTT. This codes for CASTVLAATGELFF.